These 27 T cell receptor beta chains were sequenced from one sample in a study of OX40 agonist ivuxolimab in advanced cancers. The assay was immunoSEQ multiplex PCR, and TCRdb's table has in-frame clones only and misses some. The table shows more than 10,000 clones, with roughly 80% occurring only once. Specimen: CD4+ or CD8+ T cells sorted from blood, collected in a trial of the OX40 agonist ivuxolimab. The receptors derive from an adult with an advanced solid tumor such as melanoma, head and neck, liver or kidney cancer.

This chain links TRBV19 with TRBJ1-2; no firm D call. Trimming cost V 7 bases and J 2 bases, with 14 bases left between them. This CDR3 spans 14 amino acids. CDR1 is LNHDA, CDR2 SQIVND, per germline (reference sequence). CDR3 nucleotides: TGTGCCAGTACCCCCCTTCCCGGGAACTATGGCTACACCTTC. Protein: CASTPLPGNYGYTF.

CDR3 in amino acids: CASSPPREAGVTHEQFF. Written as DNA, the CDR3 is TGTGCCAGCAGCCCCCCACGGGAAGCGGGAGTCACCCATGAGCAGTTCTTC. The genes are TRBV4-2 and TRBJ2-1, with 8 positions matching TRBD2. Per germline, CDR1 LGHNA and CDR2 YNFKEQ. J lost 8 bases, V lost 4 bases, and 16 bases had no gene match. This CDR3 has 17 amino acids.

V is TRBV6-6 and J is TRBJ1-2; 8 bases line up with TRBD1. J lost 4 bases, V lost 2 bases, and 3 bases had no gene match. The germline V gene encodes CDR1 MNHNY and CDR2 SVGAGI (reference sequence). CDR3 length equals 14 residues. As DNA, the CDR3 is TGTGCCAGCAGTTACCACGGGACAGGCTATGGCTACACCTTC. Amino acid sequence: CASSYHGTGYGYTF.

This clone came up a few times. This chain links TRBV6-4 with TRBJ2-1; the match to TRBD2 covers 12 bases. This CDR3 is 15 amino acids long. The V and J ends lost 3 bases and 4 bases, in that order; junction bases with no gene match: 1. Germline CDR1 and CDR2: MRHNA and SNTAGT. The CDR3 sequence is CASSEGLAGYNEQFF. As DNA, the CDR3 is TGTGCCAGCAGTGAAGGACTAGCGGGATACAATGAGCAGTTCTTC.

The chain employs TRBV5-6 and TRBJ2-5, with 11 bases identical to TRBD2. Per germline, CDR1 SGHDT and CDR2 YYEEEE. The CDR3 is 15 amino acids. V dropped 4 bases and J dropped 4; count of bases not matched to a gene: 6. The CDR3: CASSQTSGSVETQYF. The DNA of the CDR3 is TGTGCCAGCAGCCAAACTAGCGGGAGCGTAGAGACCCAGTACTTC.

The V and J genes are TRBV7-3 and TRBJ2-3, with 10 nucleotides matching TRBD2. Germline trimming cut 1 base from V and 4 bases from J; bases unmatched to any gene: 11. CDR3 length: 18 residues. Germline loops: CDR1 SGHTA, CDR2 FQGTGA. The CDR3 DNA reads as TGTGCCAGCAGCTTAAAGACCGGTAGCGGGAGGTTCTCAGATACGCAGTATTTT. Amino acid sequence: CASSLKTGSGRFSDTQYF.

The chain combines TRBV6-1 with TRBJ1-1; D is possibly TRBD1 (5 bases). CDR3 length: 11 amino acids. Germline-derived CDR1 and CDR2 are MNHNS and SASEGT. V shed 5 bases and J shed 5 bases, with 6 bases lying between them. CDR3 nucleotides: TGTGCCAGCAGTAGGGGTACTGAAGCTTTCTTT. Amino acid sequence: CASSRGTEAFF.

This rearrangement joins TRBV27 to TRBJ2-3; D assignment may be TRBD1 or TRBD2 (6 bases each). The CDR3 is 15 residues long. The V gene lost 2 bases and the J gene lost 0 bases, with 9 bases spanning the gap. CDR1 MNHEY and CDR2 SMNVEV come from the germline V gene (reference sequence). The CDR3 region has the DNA TGTGCCAGCAGTTTACGGGGGCTTAGCACAGATACGCAGTATTTT. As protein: CASSLRGLSTDTQYF.

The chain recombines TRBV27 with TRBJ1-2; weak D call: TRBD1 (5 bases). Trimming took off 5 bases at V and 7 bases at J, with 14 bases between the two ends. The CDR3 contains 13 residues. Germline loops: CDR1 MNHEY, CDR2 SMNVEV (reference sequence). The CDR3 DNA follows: TGTGCCAGCAGTCTGGGGAGGGGTAGTGGCTACACCTTC. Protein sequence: CASSLGRGSGYTF.

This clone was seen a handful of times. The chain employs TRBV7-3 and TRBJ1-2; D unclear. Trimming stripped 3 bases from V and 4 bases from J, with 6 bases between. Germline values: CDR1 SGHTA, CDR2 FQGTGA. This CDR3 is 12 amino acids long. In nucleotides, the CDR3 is TGTGCCAGCAGCTTCGGGAGCTATGGCTACACCTTC. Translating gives CASSFGSYGYTF.

CDR3 in DNA: TGTGCCAGCAGCTTGGGTAGCGGACAGGGGGAGGTGCAGTTCTTC. This sequence encodes CASSLGSGQGEVQFF. This sequence joins TRBV5-6 and TRBJ2-1; 10 bases align to TRBD1. The germline V gene has CDR1 SGHDT and CDR2 YYEEEE. The length of the CDR3 is 15 residues. The trim removed 0 bases at V and 12 bases at J, leaving 9 bases unmatched.

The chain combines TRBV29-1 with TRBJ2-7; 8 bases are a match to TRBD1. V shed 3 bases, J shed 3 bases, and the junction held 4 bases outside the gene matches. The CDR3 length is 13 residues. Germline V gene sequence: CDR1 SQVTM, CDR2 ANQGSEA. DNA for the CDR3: TGCAGCGTTGACGGACAGGGAGGCTACGAGCAGTACTTC. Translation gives CSVDGQGGYEQYF.

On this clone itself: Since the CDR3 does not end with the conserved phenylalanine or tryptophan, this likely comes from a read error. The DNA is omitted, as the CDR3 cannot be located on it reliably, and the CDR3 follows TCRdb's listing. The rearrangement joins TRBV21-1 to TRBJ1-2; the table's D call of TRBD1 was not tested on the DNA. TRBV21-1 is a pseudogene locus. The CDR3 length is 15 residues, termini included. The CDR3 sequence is CASSQGLQKDLWLHL.

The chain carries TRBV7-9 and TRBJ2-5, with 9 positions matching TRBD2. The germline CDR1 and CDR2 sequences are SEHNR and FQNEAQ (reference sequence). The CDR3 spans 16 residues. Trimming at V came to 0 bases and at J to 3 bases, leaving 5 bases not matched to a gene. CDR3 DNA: TGTGCCAGCAGCTTAGCGACGGCTAGCGGGAAAGAGACCCAGTACTTC. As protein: CASSLATASGKETQYF.

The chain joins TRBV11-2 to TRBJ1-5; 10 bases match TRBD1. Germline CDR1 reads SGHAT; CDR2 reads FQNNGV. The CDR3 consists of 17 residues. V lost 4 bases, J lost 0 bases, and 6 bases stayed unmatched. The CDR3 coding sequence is TGTGCCAGCAGCTACGGGACAGGGGCATATAGCAATCAGCCCCAGCATTTT. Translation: CASSYGTGAYSNQPQHF.

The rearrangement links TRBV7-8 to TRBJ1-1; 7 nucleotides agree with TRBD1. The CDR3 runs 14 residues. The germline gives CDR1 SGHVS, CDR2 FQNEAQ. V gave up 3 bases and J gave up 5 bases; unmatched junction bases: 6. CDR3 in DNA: TGTGCCAGCAGCTTCACAGGGGAGGGGACTGAAGCTTTCTTT. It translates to CASSFTGEGTEAFF.

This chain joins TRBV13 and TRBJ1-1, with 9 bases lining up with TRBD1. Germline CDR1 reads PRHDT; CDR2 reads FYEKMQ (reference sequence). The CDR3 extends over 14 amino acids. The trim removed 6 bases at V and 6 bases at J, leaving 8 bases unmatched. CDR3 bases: TGTGCCAGCAGAACAAAGGGACAGGGAGCTGAAGCTTTCTTT. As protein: CASRTKGQGAEAFF.

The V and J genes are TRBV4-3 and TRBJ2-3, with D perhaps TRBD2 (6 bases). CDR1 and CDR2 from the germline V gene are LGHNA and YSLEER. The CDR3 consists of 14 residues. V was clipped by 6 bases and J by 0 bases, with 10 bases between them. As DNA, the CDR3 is TGCGCCAGCAGGCTAGCGTATAGCACAGATACGCAGTATTTT. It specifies CASRLAYSTDTQYF.

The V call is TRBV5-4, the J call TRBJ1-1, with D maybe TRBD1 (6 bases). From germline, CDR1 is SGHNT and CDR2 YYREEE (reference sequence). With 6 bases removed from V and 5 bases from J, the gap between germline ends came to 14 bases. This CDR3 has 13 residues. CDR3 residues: CASKPPGATEAFF. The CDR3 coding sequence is TGTGCCAGCAAGCCTCCGGGGGCTACTGAAGCTTTCTTT.

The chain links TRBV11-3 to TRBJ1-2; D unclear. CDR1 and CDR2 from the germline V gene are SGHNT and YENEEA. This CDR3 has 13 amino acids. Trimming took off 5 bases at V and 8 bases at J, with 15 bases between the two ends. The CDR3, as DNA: TGTGCCAGCAGCCCGATTGGGGTCGGGGGCTACACCTTC. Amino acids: CASSPIGVGGYTF. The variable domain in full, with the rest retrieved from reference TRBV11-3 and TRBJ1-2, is EAGVVQSPRYKIIEKKQPVAFWCNPISGHNTLYWYLQNLGQGPELLIRYENEEAVDDSQLPKDRFSAERLKGVDSTLKIQPAELGDSAVYLCASSPIGVGGYTFGSGTRLTVV.

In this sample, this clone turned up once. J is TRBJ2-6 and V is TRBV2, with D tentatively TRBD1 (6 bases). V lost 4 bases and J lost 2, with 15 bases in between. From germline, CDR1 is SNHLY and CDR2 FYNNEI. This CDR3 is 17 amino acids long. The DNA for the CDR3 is TGTGCCAGCAGTGGACACCCCGGGACAACTGGGGCCAACGTCCTGACTTTC. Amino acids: CASSGHPGTTGANVLTF.

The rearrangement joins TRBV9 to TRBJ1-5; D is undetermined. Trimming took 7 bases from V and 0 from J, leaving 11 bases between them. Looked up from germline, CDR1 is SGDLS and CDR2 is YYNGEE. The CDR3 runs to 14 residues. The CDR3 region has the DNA TGTGCCAGCGGATCAGGCGATAGCAATCAGCCCCAGCATTTT. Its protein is CASGSGDSNQPQHF.

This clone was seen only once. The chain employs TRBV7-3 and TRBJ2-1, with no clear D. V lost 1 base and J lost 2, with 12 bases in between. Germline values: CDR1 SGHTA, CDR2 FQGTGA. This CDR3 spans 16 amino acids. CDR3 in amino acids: CASSLMSSSPYNEQFF. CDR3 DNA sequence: TGTGCCAGCAGCTTAATGAGTTCAAGCCCCTACAATGAGCAGTTCTTC.

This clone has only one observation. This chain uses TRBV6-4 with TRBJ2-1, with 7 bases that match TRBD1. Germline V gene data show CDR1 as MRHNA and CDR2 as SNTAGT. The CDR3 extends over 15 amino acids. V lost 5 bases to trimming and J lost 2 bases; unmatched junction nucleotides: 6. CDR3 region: CASSTGASTYNEQFF. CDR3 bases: TGTGCCAGCAGTACAGGGGCGTCTACCTACAATGAGCAGTTCTTC.

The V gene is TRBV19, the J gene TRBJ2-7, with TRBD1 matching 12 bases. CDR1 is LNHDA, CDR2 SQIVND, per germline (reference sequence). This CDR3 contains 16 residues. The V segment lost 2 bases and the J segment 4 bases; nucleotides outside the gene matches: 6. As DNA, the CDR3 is TGTGCCAGTAGTATATCCTGGGACAGGGGGCTATACGAGCAGTACTTC. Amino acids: CASSISWDRGLYEQYF. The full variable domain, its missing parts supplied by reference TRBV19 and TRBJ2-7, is DGGITQSPKYLFRKEGQNVTLSCEQNLNHDAMYWYRQDPGQGLRLIYYSQIVNDFQKGDIAEGYSVSREKKESFPLTVTSAQKNPTAFYLCASSISWDRGLYEQYFGPGTRLTVT.

This CDR3 reads CASSLHSALNQPQHF. The CDR3 DNA sequence: TGTGCCAGCAGCTTACACTCTGCCCTCAATCAGCCCCAGCATTTT. This sequence joins TRBV7-2 and TRBJ1-5; D unresolved. The V end lost 2 bases, the J end lost 3 bases, and 11 bases lay between the germline ends. The CDR3 covers 15 residues. Germline lookup yields CDR1 SGHTA and CDR2 FQGNSA. Looking up the rest from reference TRBV7-2 and TRBJ1-5 gives the full variable domain: GAGVSQSPSNKVTEKGKDVELRCDPISGHTALYWYRQSLGQGLEFLIYFQGNSAPDKSGLPSDRFSAERTGGSVSTLTIQRTQQEDSAVYLCASSLHSALNQPQHFGDGTRLSIL.

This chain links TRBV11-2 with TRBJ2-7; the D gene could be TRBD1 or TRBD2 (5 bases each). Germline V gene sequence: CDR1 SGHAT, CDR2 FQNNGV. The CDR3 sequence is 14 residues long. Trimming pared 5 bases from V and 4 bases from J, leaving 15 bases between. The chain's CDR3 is CASSLPGPSYEQYF. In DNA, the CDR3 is TGTGCCAGCAGCCTACCGGGACCCAGTTACGAGCAGTACTTC.